Sequencing of this T cell receptor beta chain was carried out in a study of beta chain features in type 1 diabetes (dated 2018 in TCRdb). About the full investigation: Mean age, gender distribution, total cell number and subset yield were not different between patients and healthy donors. A total of under 140,000,000 sorted cells were examined across all samples, and the number of cells per subset was strongly correlated with RNA yield. The study compared TCRB repertoires of sorted circulating CD4+ T cell subsets between recently diagnosed type 1 diabetes patients and matched healthy donors. Naive and central memory subsets were obtained from all 30 or so donors, but regulatory and stem cell-like memory subsets were isolated from only 8 patients and 8 healthy donors. Points the paper makes about the study in general: Sequencing cDNA rather than genomic DNA could over-represent highly expressing activated cells, although activation and CD3 levels did not differ between groups. Fewer insertions and more nucleotide deletions at VDJ recombination sites were observed in patients with type 1 diabetes, implying thymic rearrangement abnormalities. The naive, central memory and regulatory TCRB repertoires appeared to resemble one another more closely among patients than among healthy donors. Type 1 diabetes patients showed a moderate but significant shortening of TCRB CDR3 length in all four CD4+ subsets. PCR may preferentially amplify shorter templates, but because patient and control samples were amplified and corrected together, any resulting skew would affect both groups equally. HLA sub-analyses involved small numbers of individuals, so any influence of HLA type on TCRB rearrangement remained unresolved.

Details on this clone: Its antigen is unknown. Base qualities were left out, and no much larger clone turns up one base away.

All of the isolated RNA was reverse transcribed with the High Capacity cDNA Reverse Transcription Kit, so expressed TCRB transcripts were sequenced. Deep immunoSEQ sequencing was performed on naive, central memory and regulatory T cell samples, with an average of approximately 4 million total reads per sample. Sorted cells were lysed in RLT buffer and RNA was extracted with DNase-treated RNeasy Micro or Mini kits, depending on cell number. Each cell subset was processed separately to prevent cross-contamination, with patient and healthy donor samples processed together. The immunoSEQ multiplex PCR was used to amplify TCRB sequences from cDNA, generating 87-bp fragments that spanned the CDR3 region. Sequencing of the amplicons was done on the Illumina HiSeq platform. Concerning the study's data processing: Synthetic template baselines were used to correct PCR bias computationally, reads within Hamming distance 2 were collapsed together, and singletons that could not be merged were discarded. Reads were aligned to IMGT to assign V, D and J genes, CDR3 length, and insertions or deletions at six rearrangement sites. Within each subset, clonotype counts were normalized to the number of sorted cells before true diversity and Gini coefficients were calculated with the tcR R package. Repertoire sharing was quantified using the overlap coefficient calculated on TCRB nucleotide sequences. Out-of-frame TCRB sequences from naive cells were analyzed as a proxy for the pre-selection repertoire. Here the immuneACCESS table is served through TCRdb, limited to in-frame sequences with V and J called. Missing clones are a known gap in these copies; in checked studies unresolved V genes cover under half, and the rest lacks a known reason. V and J calls and clone size are those listed in that table; D and trimming were worked out from the DNA. In this sample the table shows some 330,000 clones, 10% to 15% of which occur a single time. About 0.01% of the sample is taken by the ten largest.

The germline V gene encodes CDR1 SEHNR and CDR2 FQNEAQ (reference sequence). From the cysteine up to the phenylalanine, the CDR3 has a length of 17 residues. The DNA shown is the 51-base CDR3, in frame from base 1. Unmatched junction bases come to 12, with V trimmed by 3 bases and J by 7 bases. From each donor, a single peripheral blood sample of about 120 mL on average was drawn into heparinised tubes. A BD FACSAria II was used to sort naive, central memory, regulatory and stem cell-like memory CD4+ T cells with a panel that included CD45RO, CCR7, CD25, CD127, CD95 and CD27. Purity was above 98% for every sorted population. Right away, PBMCs were isolated by Lymphoprep density gradient centrifugation and were stained directly, with no culture step. So that batch effects would be minimized, each experiment stained and sorted samples in pairs, pairing one healthy donor with one patient.

Sequenced sample: naive CD4+ T cells from blood. The cell subset or site label corresponds to: true naive CD4+ T cells. The receptor chain draws on TRBV7-9 and TRBJ2-1; 10 junctional bases match TRBD2. The clonotype originates from a young woman with type 1 diabetes. The nucleotide sequence reads as follows: TGTGCCAGCAGCTTCGCCGGGGTAGCGGGGGGCAATAATGAGCAGTTCTTC. Its protein product is CASSFAGVAGGNNEQFF.